These 24 T cell receptor beta chains originate from one sample sequenced in a study of human T cells and chemical hapten exposure. As to time point: healthy volunteer bleed at 2 weeks. Someone pulled total RNA out of unfractionated whole blood. A single record per CDR3 protein comes from TCRdb applying MiXCR to the RACE reads. Of some 90,000 distinct CDR3 sequences in the sample, over 8% are singletons; the top ten hold about 3%. The source material was whole blood. These receptors all come from a female donor in good health. Some clones in this sample may be carry-over from other donors' samples.

This clonotype was observed a few times. The chain carries TRBV12-3 or TRBV12-4 and TRBJ1-5; D remains ambiguous. With 5 bases removed from V and 8 bases from J, the gap between germline ends came to 10 bases. The CDR3 sequence is 12 residues long. CDR3 sequence (DNA): TGTGCCAGCAGTCTGGGAGCAAAGCCCCAGCATTTT. This gives the protein CASSLGAKPQHF.

This clonotype occurred many times. The genes are TRBV19 and TRBJ1-5; 9 bases align to TRBD1. The CDR3 consists of 15 residues. With V trimmed by 5 bases and J by 1 base, 3 bases remained unmatched. CDR1 LNHDA and CDR2 SQIVND come from the germline V gene (reference sequence). This CDR3 is CASSVQGASNQPQHF. The CDR3 region has the DNA TGTGCCAGTAGTGTACAGGGGGCAAGCAATCAGCCCCAGCATTTT. The whole variable domain, remainder taken from reference TRBV19 and TRBJ1-5, is DGGITQSPKYLFRKEGQNVTLSCEQNLNHDAMYWYRQDPGQGLRLIYYSQIVNDFQKGDIAEGYSVSREKKESFPLTVTSAQKNPTAFYLCASSVQGASNQPQHFGDGTRLSIL.

The chain couples TRBV12-3 or TRBV12-4 to TRBJ2-1; D is perhaps TRBD2 (7 bases). The CDR3 length is 14 residues. V dropped 10 bases and J dropped 7 bases, with 20 bases sitting between them. Here the CDR3 DNA reads TGTGCCACCCGTGGGGGGGGCGTTAGGAATGAGCAGTTCTTC. This encodes CATRGGGVRNEQFF.

This clonotype was detected a few times. V and J are TRBV11-2 and TRBJ2-1, with a tentative D call TRBD2 (5 bases). The CDR3 has 16 amino acids. Germline V lookup: CDR1 SGHAT, CDR2 FQNNGV. V dropped 4 bases and J dropped 0 bases, with 13 bases sitting between them. The CDR3 sequence: CASSSRSEASYNEQFF. The CDR3, as DNA: TGTGCCAGCAGCTCTAGGTCGGAGGCCTCCTACAATGAGCAGTTCTTC.

The chain has TRBV28 and TRBJ1-4, with D possibly TRBD1 on 6 matching bases. The CDR3 spans 17 residues. The germline V gene encodes CDR1 MDHEN and CDR2 SYDVKM. Trimming pared 5 bases from V and 0 bases from J, leaving 16 bases between. The CDR3 spells CASSALGTPATNEKLFF. The CDR3 region has the DNA TGTGCCAGCAGTGCTCTTGGGACACCTGCAACTAATGAAAAACTGTTTTTT.

The V gene is TRBV6-2 or TRBV6-3, the J gene TRBJ2-1; 11 nucleotides line up with TRBD2. Germline CDR1 reads MNHEY; CDR2 reads SVGEGT. The CDR3 runs 15 residues. V shed 6 bases and J 4 bases; nucleotides not matched to a gene: 5. CDR3 region: CASRQGTSGYNEQFF. The CDR3 nucleotides are TGTGCCAGCAGACAAGGGACTAGCGGTTACAATGAGCAGTTCTTC.

This clonotype was found a few times. This rearrangement joins TRBV20-1 to TRBJ2-7; possibly TRBD2 for D (5 bases). V lost 0 bases and J 5 bases, leaving 14 bases between the germline ends. Germline V gene sequence: CDR1 DFQATT, CDR2 SNEGSKA (reference sequence). This CDR3 region has 14 residues. Here the CDR3 DNA reads TGCAGTGCTAGAGATCCCAGACTGGAGGACGAGCAGTACTTC. This codes for CSARDPRLEDEQYF.

The chain has TRBV6-1 and TRBJ1-1; D is uncertain. The CDR3 contains 16 residues. Deletions cut 6 bases from V and 4 bases from J, with 21 bases between. The germline V gene has CDR1 MNHNS and CDR2 SASEGT. CDR3 region: CASRLTTGGSGTEAFF. CDR3 sequence (DNA): TGTGCCAGCAGACTCACGACGGGAGGTTCTGGCACTGAAGCTTTCTTT.

The genes are TRBV5-6 and TRBJ1-3, with D uncertain. This CDR3 has 16 residues. V lost 4 bases and J lost 0, with 14 bases in between. CDR1 is SGHDT, CDR2 YYEEEE, per germline. The CDR3 coding sequence is TGTGCCAGCAGCCTCCAGGACTTTGGCTCTGGAAACACCATATATTTT. This gives the protein CASSLQDFGSGNTIYF.

This clonotype was counted a few times. This chain joins TRBV3-1 and TRBJ2-1; TRBD2 is a possible D gene (5 bases). Looked up from germline, CDR1 is LGHDT and CDR2 is YNNKEL (reference sequence). The V gene lost 0 bases and the J gene lost 2 bases, with 11 bases spanning the gap. The CDR3 is 16 residues long. CDR3 sequence: CASSQDFREPYNEQFF. As DNA, the CDR3 is TGTGCCAGCAGCCAAGATTTTCGGGAACCCTACAATGAGCAGTTCTTC.

At least ten counts were recorded for this clonotype. The gene calls are TRBV12-3 or TRBV12-4 and TRBJ2-3; D gene ambiguous. The ends were cut back, 8 bases at V and 1 base at J, with 13 bases in the middle. This CDR3 contains 14 residues. This chain's CDR3 is CASGVVRRTDTQYF. In nucleotides, the CDR3 is TGTGCCAGCGGTGTGGTCAGGCGCACAGATACGCAGTATTTT.

This clonotype was detected many times. The chain is built from TRBV28 and TRBJ1-4; 7 positions match TRBD1. The junction had 2 bases not matched to a gene; V was cut back by 7 bases and J by 3 bases. The germline CDR1 and CDR2 sequences are MDHEN and SYDVKM. The CDR3 is 13 amino acids. CDR3 DNA: TGTGCCAGCATGGGACAGCCTAATGAAAAACTGTTTTTT. Amino acids: CASMGQPNEKLFF. Drawing the rest from reference TRBV28 and TRBJ1-4, the complete variable domain is DVKVTQSSRYLVKRTGEKVFLECVQDMDHENMFWYRQDPGLGLRLIYFSYDVKMKEKGDIPEGYSVSREKKERFSLILESASTNQTSMYLCASMGQPNEKLFFGSGTQLSVL.

This clonotype was seen ten or more times. V usage is TRBV28 and J usage is TRBJ1-5; D not resolved. Between the trimmed V and J ends, which lost 5 bases and 7 bases, there was a span of 12 bases. Germline V gene sequence: CDR1 MDHEN, CDR2 SYDVKM. The CDR3 totals 13 residues. The CDR3 loop is CASSPPAGQPQHF. CDR3 DNA: TGTGCCAGCAGTCCCCCCGCGGGCCAGCCCCAGCATTTT.

In this sample, this clonotype turned up a few times. The rearrangement uses TRBV27 and TRBJ1-1; 10 bases line up with TRBD1. V dropped 7 bases and J dropped 5; count of bases not matched to a gene: 4. The V gene's germline CDR1 is MNHEY and CDR2 SMNVEV (reference sequence). The CDR3 is 13 amino acids. DNA of the CDR3: TGTGCCAGCACCCGGACAGGGGGAACTGAAGCTTTCTTT. Its protein is CASTRTGGTEAFF.

This clonotype was counted only a few times. In DNA form, the CDR3 reads TGTGCCAGCAGCTTAGGGGTGAGCACTGAAGCTTTCTTT. Amino acid sequence: CASSLGVSTEAFF. The chain uses TRBV7-9 and TRBJ1-1; D remains ambiguous. CDR1 SEHNR and CDR2 FQNEAQ come from the germline V gene (reference sequence). The CDR3 is 13 residues long. The germline V and J ends were trimmed by 1 base and 4 bases, with 7 bases remaining between them.

This clonotype was seen only a few times. The rearrangement links TRBV3-1 to TRBJ2-1, with 10 bases identical to TRBD1. The CDR3 spans 15 residues. In germline, CDR1 is LGHDT, CDR2 YNNKEL (reference sequence). The V and J ends lost 2 bases and 7 bases, in that order; junction bases with no gene match: 5. CDR3 coding DNA: TGTGCCAGCAGCCAACGGGACAGGGGCAAAAATGAGCAGTTCTTC. It translates to CASSQRDRGKNEQFF.

This clonotype was counted at least ten times. J is TRBJ2-3 and V is TRBV28; D is ambiguous. Trimming removed 5 bases at V and 2 bases at J, with 8 bases between. Germline CDR1 and CDR2: MDHEN and SYDVKM. The CDR3 consists of 13 residues. This chain's CDR3 is CASSQGLTDTQYF. CDR3 nucleotide sequence: TGTGCCAGCAGTCAAGGGCTCACAGATACGCAGTATTTT.

This clonotype has only a few counts. The chain uses TRBV29-1 and TRBJ2-4; 9 bases fit TRBD1. The CDR3 has 16 residues. V gave up 0 bases and J gave up 3 bases; unmatched junction bases: 6. The germline gives CDR1 SQVTM, CDR2 ANQGSEA. The chain's CDR3 is CSVEDGTGPIKNIQYF. DNA for the CDR3: TGCAGCGTTGAAGACGGGACAGGGCCGATCAAAAACATTCAGTACTTC.

There are a few counts of this clonotype. The chain carries TRBV13 and TRBJ1-2, with D perhaps matching TRBD1 (5 bases). This CDR3 has 14 amino acids. Germline lookup yields CDR1 PRHDT and CDR2 FYEKMQ (reference sequence). The V end was cut by 4 bases, the J end by 4 bases, with 13 bases between. This CDR3 reads CASSSDQGTYGYTF. The CDR3 DNA is TGTGCCAGCAGCTCGGATCAAGGGACCTATGGCTACACCTTC.

This clonotype occurred many times. CDR3 residues: CASTQTSSAQYF. For the CDR3, the DNA is TGTGCCAGCACCCAGACTAGTTCTGCGCAGTATTTT. The chain couples TRBV12-3 or TRBV12-4 to TRBJ2-3; possibly TRBD2 for D (6 bases). The CDR3 covers 12 residues. V lost 7 bases, J lost 10 bases, and 15 bases lay in between.

This clonotype was counted between two and nine times. The chain combines TRBV29-1 with TRBJ2-1; a weak D match, TRBD2 (6 bases). The germline V gene encodes CDR1 SQVTM and CDR2 ANQGSEA. V was shortened by 5 bases and J by 0 bases, with 17 bases between the two germline ends. The CDR3 spans 16 residues. The CDR3 sequence: CSVRAGRGSSYNEQFF. Written as DNA, the CDR3 is TGCAGCGTTCGGGCGGGACGGGGGAGCTCCTACAATGAGCAGTTCTTC.

Only a few counts were recorded for this clonotype. The chain is built from TRBV12-3 or TRBV12-4 and TRBJ2-7; TRBD2 might be the D (7 bases). The length of the CDR3 is 15 residues. Deletions cut 5 bases from V and 3 bases from J, with 17 bases between. CDR3 protein: CASSPSGVRGYEQYF. Written as DNA, the CDR3 is TGTGCCAGCAGTCCGAGCGGGGTCAGGGGCTACGAGCAGTACTTC.

This chain uses TRBV5-1 with TRBJ1-1, with D unresolved. The CDR3 length is 16 residues. Trimming left V 4 bases short and J 3 bases short, with 19 bases between. Looked up from germline, CDR1 is SGHRS and CDR2 is YFSETQ. The CDR3 spells CASSPAKLNIHTEAFF. The CDR3 DNA is TGCGCCAGCAGCCCTGCGAAGTTGAACATACACACTGAAGCTTTCTTT.

In this sample, this clonotype turned up many times. The chain joins TRBV4-2 to TRBJ1-1; 8 bases line up with TRBD1. The CDR3 covers 14 residues. The ends lost 3 bases at V and 6 bases at J; junction bases unmatched: 6. Germline V CDR1 and CDR2: LGHNA, YNFKEQ. CDR3 amino acids: CASSQTGVGSEAFF. CDR3 sequence (DNA): TGTGCCAGCAGCCAGACAGGGGTTGGCTCTGAAGCTTTCTTT.